Described below is a single T cell receptor (beta chain) sequence and its context. What it binds is unknown. Different DNA sequences within this sample yield the same CDR3. The data were taken from a study of Ad26.COV2.S vaccination and SARS-CoV-2 variants. Study in general: By the intramuscular route, Ad26.COV2.S was given once, or twice 56 days apart. Study findings and constraints: Vaccine and placebo recipients had comparable breadth of non-spike TCRs.

Assay: immunoSEQ multiplex PCR; the TCRdb copy retains only in-frame clones and omits some. The sample includes a few hundred thousand clones, around 82% of them seen just once. In germline, CDR1 is KGHSH, CDR2 LQKENI. The CDR3 contains 13 residues. V lost 2 bases and J lost 7; bases outside the gene matches: 2. Treatment specified: 15 to 20 received Ad26.COV2.S at low or high dose, single or two shots; roughly 5 received placebo; per-sample allocation not given. Specimens were obtained on day 63 following the first vaccine or placebo injection. What was given as vaccine was an Ad26 vector encoding Wuhan-strain SARS-CoV-2 spike.

The sequencing used peripheral blood, collected in a trial of Ad26.COV2.S vaccine versus placebo. This sequence originates from a person between 18 and 59 years old who received the Ad26.COV2.S COVID-19 vaccine or a placebo. This chain connects TRBV18 to TRBJ1-5, with 7 bases fitting TRBD1. The CDR3: CASSPDRVQPQHF. In DNA form, the CDR3 reads TGTGCCAGCTCACCAGACAGGGTCCAGCCCCAGCATTTT.